Given below is one T cell receptor beta chain in context. This clonotype was observed at least ten times. There is no known antigen for this receptor. One base away there is no much larger clone; base qualities are not given. This record comes from a study of Graves' ophthalmopathy and Graves' hyperthyroidism (dated by TCRdb to about 2018). A note on the overall study: Peripheral blood samples were taken at the time of initial diagnosis, before any treatment was given. An independent validation cohort comprised 18 hyperthyroidism patients and roughly 15 patients who later progressed from hyperthyroidism to ophthalmopathy. Following sample collection, hyperthyroidism patients were given methimazole at a starting dose of 30 mg daily, and ophthalmopathy patients were given high-dose intravenous methylprednisolone. To explore V-J signatures that distinguish ophthalmopathy from hyperthyroidism, a discovery set of about a hundred patients was enrolled, made up of around 40 with ophthalmopathy and fewer than 60 with stable hyperthyroidism. T-cell repertoires of thyroid tissue and blood were compared in over 5 hyperthyroidism patients. For training and testing, the 100 or so patients in the discovery cohort were randomly divided in a 7:3 ratio. TCR beta repertoire signatures were used to distinguish Graves' ophthalmopathy from Graves' hyperthyroidism and to predict progression to ophthalmopathy. In total, 120 to 150 blood samples were TCR-sequenced: 40 to 45 ophthalmopathy, roughly 80 hyperthyroidism and some 17 hyperthyroidism-to-ophthalmopathy patients. Study-wide findings and limitations: Most of the expanded thyroid clonotypes with a frequency above 0.001 were also detected in blood, and it was suggested that the thyroid immune response may be reflected by blood repertoires. In validation, the model predicted ophthalmopathy progression with more than 55% sensitivity and roughly 72% specificity; some 13 predicted patients were CT-confirmed with GO in a median of approximately 6.2 months. The 13-signature model separated ophthalmopathy from stable hyperthyroidism with roughly 88% sensitivity and just under 84% specificity in cross-validation, and 80%/75% in the test set. No statistical method was used to set the sample size in advance, and the investigators knew which group each participant was assigned to.

Stable hyperthyroidism was defined as no progression to ophthalmopathy within 18 months of follow-up. Hyperthyroidism patients were newly diagnosed, were aged 18 to 65 years, and had a disease duration under 2 months. Patients with other autoimmune diseases, uncontrolled infections, pregnancy or lactation were excluded from the study. Diagnosis was based on clinical symptoms, serum thyroxine, TRAb, thyroid ultrasound and orbital computed tomography. Using Ficoll-Paque density gradient centrifugation, PBMCs were isolated from over 8.5 ml of fresh peripheral blood. Trizol reagent was used to extract the total RNA, and its quality was then checked on an Agilent 2100 Bioanalyzer. For repertoire sequencing, TCR beta CDR3 regions were amplified from RNA transcripts. HTBI primers and the Qiagen OneStep RT-PCR kit were used in a first-round RT-PCR, which was followed by a second-round multiplex PCR, size selection and purification. Sequencing of the libraries was carried out on an Illumina HiSeq2000 in paired-end mode with 100 bp reads. From the authors' description of their analysis: SOAPnuke was used to process the reads, removing any read that contained adapters or uncalled bases, had a mean Phred below 15, or lacked an exact match to the constant primer or identifier. COPE v1.2.5 was used to merge high-quality paired reads. Each unique nucleotide sequence was treated as a clonotype, and MiTCR v1.1 was used to align the clonotypes to the IMGT TRB V, D and J references. Analysis was restricted to V-J combinations with a frequency above 0.0001, which covered roughly 99% of repertoires. For each V-J combination, a TCR clonal expansion and chaos score was defined as F50 clonal expansion divided by the chaos observed in the TCRdist matrix. Features were reduced by Welch's t-statistics and random forest to over 10 V-J combinations, which fed a naive Bayes classifier. The Morisita-Horn index was used to measure how similar the thyroid and blood repertoires were. TCRdb reworked the public reads: Q25 trimming with fastp, MiXCR clone assembly, productive beta chains retained. Identical CDR3 protein sequences are pooled into one entry, listed with their most common genes and DNA. In this record, the V and J calls reflect TCRdb's handling and not the investigators' own analysis. This sample has hundreds of thousands of distinct CDR3 sequences in its table, and roughly 20% of those were observed once. Together, the top ten hold more than 2.5% of the sample.

The CDR3 measures 15 amino acids from cysteine to phenylalanine. The kept DNA is CDR3 alone, 45 bases in frame from the first base. Based on the germline V gene, the CDR1 and CDR2 sequences are MNHNS and SASEGT. Compared with germline, V lacks 2 bases and J lacks 9 bases; bases without a gene match: 8. This TCR derives from a woman aged 18-30 years with stable Graves' hyperthyroidism. Donor details come from another sample of the same person, matched by shared clones. Sequenced material: peripheral blood. The sequence is built from TRBV6-1 and TRBJ2-2; TRBD1 aligns with 8 central bases. Read as DNA, the sequence is TGTGCCAGCAGTGAACCACCCCGGACAGGGAGGGAGCTGTTTTTT. Its translation is CASSEPPRTGRELFF.